This passage covers 26 T cell receptor beta chains from one sample sequenced in a study of T cell responses to AZD1222 COVID-19 vaccine. TCRdb keeps only in-frame clones here, not all; method: immunoSEQ multiplex PCR. The data contain 95,000 to 130,000 clones, roughly 87% of them singletons. Specimen: peripheral blood, collected on day 0 of AZD1222 vaccination. The receptors here all came from an adult in good health.

The V and J genes are TRBV7-3 and TRBJ2-1; a possible D gene is TRBD1 (6 bases). V was clipped by 8 bases and J by 0 bases, with 11 bases between them. The CDR3 runs to 14 residues. Germline V lookup: CDR1 SGHTA, CDR2 FQGTGA. Here the CDR3 reads CASGGGSSYNEQFF. DNA of the CDR3: TGTGCCAGCGGGGGCGGAAGCTCCTACAATGAGCAGTTCTTC.

The gene calls are TRBV7-8 and TRBJ2-5; 9 bases are shared with TRBD2. Germline CDR1 SGHVS, CDR2 FQNEAQ. After removal of 0 bases from V and 5 bases from J, the junction contained 7 bases not matched to a gene. The CDR3 sequence is 16 residues long. CDR3 coding DNA: TGTGCCAGCAGCTTAGCGTTGGTAGCGGGAGTTGAGACCCAGTACTTC. Its protein product is CASSLALVAGVETQYF.

This clone was counted once. CDR3 sequence: CASSVRYSYNEQFF. CDR3 in DNA: TGTGCCAGCAGTGTACGTTACTCCTACAATGAGCAGTTCTTC. The V call is TRBV6-4, the J call TRBJ2-1, with D unclear. This CDR3 has 14 amino acids. The V gene's germline CDR1 is MRHNA and CDR2 SNTAGT. The ends were cut back, 4 bases at V and 0 bases at J, with 7 bases in the middle.

The gene calls are TRBV7-2 and TRBJ2-7; TRBD2 is a possible D gene (6 bases). Trimming removed 5 bases from V and 0 bases from J, with 20 bases in between. CDR3 length: 17 residues. Looked up from germline, CDR1 is SGHTA and CDR2 is FQGNSA. The CDR3 loop reads CASSPSPEGRSSYEQYF. In DNA form, the CDR3 reads TGTGCCAGCAGCCCATCCCCGGAGGGCCGGAGCTCCTACGAGCAGTACTTC.

This chain links TRBV3-1 (or the pseudogene TRBV3-2) with TRBJ1-1, with 7 bases matching TRBD1. J gave up 4 bases and V 3 bases, and 8 bases lay outside the gene matches. Germline lookup yields CDR1 LGHDT and CDR2 YNNKEL (reference sequence). There are 15 residues in the CDR3. Here the CDR3 reads CASSHGQERGTEAFF. CDR3 nucleotides: TGTGCCAGCAGCCACGGACAGGAAAGGGGCACTGAAGCTTTCTTT.

The V gene is TRBV12-3 or TRBV12-4, the J gene TRBJ1-2; tentative D call: TRBD1 (6 bases). This CDR3 comprises 13 residues. V gave up 5 bases and J gave up 4 bases, with 11 bases separating them. CDR3 nucleotides: TGTGCCAGCAGTCTACAGGGTTCCTATGGCTACACCTTC. It codes for CASSLQGSYGYTF.

This rearrangement joins TRBV9 to TRBJ1-2; 8 nucleotides agree with TRBD1. V lost 10 bases and J lost 5; bases outside the gene matches: 16. CDR1 is SGDLS and CDR2 is YYNGEE in the germline V gene. There are 15 residues in the CDR3. The CDR3 coding sequence is TGTGCCCTATACCAAGACAGGGGAATCAGGTATGGCTACACCTTC. Amino acid sequence: CALYQDRGIRYGYTF.

This chain uses TRBV10-3 with TRBJ1-4; TRBD1 is a possible D gene (5 bases). Trimming removed 0 bases from V and 0 bases from J, with 17 bases in between. Per the germline V gene, CDR1 is ENHRY and CDR2 is SYGVKD. The CDR3 extends over 19 amino acids. The CDR3 DNA reads as TGTGCCATCAGTGAGTCGGCAGGGCCAAAGAATGCAACTAATGAAAAACTGTTTTTT. Protein product: CAISESAGPKNATNEKLFF.

This chain connects TRBV30 to TRBJ2-7; either TRBD1 or TRBD2 may supply D (5 bases each). Trimming cost V 0 bases and J 6 bases, with 9 bases left between them. CDR3 size: 12 residues. Germline V gives CDR1 GTSNPN, CDR2 SVGIG (reference sequence). DNA for the CDR3: TGTGCCTGGAGTGTACAAGGGACCGAGCAGTACTTC. This encodes CAWSVQGTEQYF.

V and J are TRBV6-5 and TRBJ1-1; no reliable D call. Germline V CDR1 and CDR2: MNHEY, SVGAGI. This CDR3 comprises 13 residues. The V and J ends lost 5 bases and 8 bases respectively, with 15 bases between them. The CDR3 reads CASSPAQRGEAFF. The CDR3 DNA reads TGTGCCAGCAGTCCAGCCCAACGAGGAGAAGCTTTCTTT.

This clone came up a few times. V is TRBV4-1 and J is TRBJ2-1; 8 bases line up with TRBD2. V shed 6 bases and J 4 bases; nucleotides not matched to a gene: 8. Germline V lookup: CDR1 MGHRA, CDR2 YSYEKL. The CDR3 covers 15 residues. This CDR3 reads CASSRGLAGYNEQFF. In nucleotides, the CDR3 is TGCGCCAGCAGTCGCGGGCTAGCGGGTTACAATGAGCAGTTCTTC.

The chain is built from TRBV9 and TRBJ2-1; TRBD2 aligns across 7 bases. V lost 0 bases, J lost 6 bases, and 6 bases stayed unmatched. This CDR3 region has 15 residues. Germline-derived CDR1 and CDR2 are SGDLS and YYNGEE. The CDR3, as DNA: TGTGCCAGCAGCGTAGGGGGAGGGCCGGTCAATGAGCAGTTCTTC. This codes for CASSVGGGPVNEQFF.

This clone was seen a handful of times. The CDR3 bases are TGTGCCAGCAGTTTATGGGATAATAATTCACCCCTCCACTTT. This translates into CASSLWDNNSPLHF. The rearrangement uses TRBV28 and TRBJ1-6; no definite D call. CDR3 length: 14 amino acids. Germline V gene sequence: CDR1 MDHEN, CDR2 SYDVKM. Trimming removed 0 bases at V and 5 bases at J, with 5 bases between.

The chain employs TRBV19 and TRBJ1-6, with a tentative D call TRBD1 (6 bases). The CDR3 totals 14 residues. V lost 4 bases and J lost 6, with 10 bases in between. Germline CDR1 and CDR2: LNHDA and SQIVND (reference sequence). CDR3 amino acids: CASSNQGTNSPLHF. The DNA of the CDR3 is TGTGCCAGTAGTAATCAGGGGACTAATTCACCCCTCCACTTT.

The gene calls are TRBV12-3 or TRBV12-4 and TRBJ1-4, with 11 bases identical to TRBD1. The CDR3 sequence is 12 residues long. V lost 4 bases, J lost 13 bases, and 2 bases stayed unmatched. The CDR3 sequence is CASSSDRGLLFF. The CDR3, as DNA: TGTGCCAGCAGTTCGGACAGGGGGCTACTGTTTTTT.

The V and J genes are TRBV5-6 and TRBJ2-2, with D hard to call. Germline loops: CDR1 SGHDT, CDR2 YYEEEE. V was cut by 0 bases and J by 2 bases, with 8 bases left in between. This CDR3 region has 15 residues. This CDR3 is CASSLVPGNTGELFF. Written as DNA, the CDR3 is TGTGCCAGCAGCTTGGTCCCGGGTAACACCGGGGAGCTGTTTTTT.

The chain couples TRBV5-1 to TRBJ2-2; D is possibly TRBD2 (6 bases). The germline gives CDR1 SGHRS, CDR2 YFSETQ. This CDR3 has 14 residues. V was clipped by 4 bases and J by 4 bases, with 11 bases between them. The chain's CDR3 is CASSPVAATGELFF. The CDR3 DNA is TGCGCCAGCAGCCCAGTAGCGGCCACCGGGGAGCTGTTTTTT. Combining the CDR3 with reference TRBV5-1 and TRBJ2-2 gives the whole variable domain KAGVTQTPRYLIKTRGQQVTLSCSPISGHRSVSWYQQTPGQGLQFLFEYFSETQRNKGNFPGRFSGRQFSNSRSEMNVSTLELGDSALYLCASSPVAATGELFFGEGSRLTVL.

This clone was detected only once. This chain uses TRBV27 with TRBJ1-2; D not certain. Germline V lookup: CDR1 MNHEY, CDR2 SMNVEV (reference sequence). Trimming took 2 bases from V and 4 from J, leaving 8 bases between them. This CDR3 region has 13 residues. The CDR3 reads CASSLGKTYGYTF. In DNA form, the CDR3 reads TGTGCCAGCAGTTTAGGCAAGACCTATGGCTACACCTTC.

The CDR3 region has the DNA TGTGCCAGTACCGTAAAAAGAGGGGCTAGCACCGGGGAGCTGTTTTTT. Protein product: CASTVKRGASTGELFF. The gene calls are TRBV19 and TRBJ2-2; tentatively, D is TRBD1 or TRBD2 (5 bases each). The CDR3 runs to 16 residues. Germline values: CDR1 LNHDA, CDR2 SQIVND (reference sequence). V was pared by 7 bases and J by 4 bases, with 19 bases between.

The genes are TRBV7-6 and TRBJ1-5, with D hard to call. The CDR3 extends over 16 amino acids. Looked up from germline, CDR1 is SGHVS and CDR2 is FNYEAQ. V lost 0 bases and J lost 7, with 16 bases in between. CDR3 DNA: TGTGCCAGCAGCTTAGCGCCTTCCGGGCTTGGGCAGCCCCAGCATTTT. Translation gives CASSLAPSGLGQPQHF.

The chain joins TRBV29-1 to TRBJ1-1; no reliable D call. The CDR3 length is 13 residues. V was pared by 3 bases and J by 3 bases, with 11 bases between. Germline V gives CDR1 SQVTM, CDR2 ANQGSEA. CDR3 region: CSVEAGPYTEAFF. The CDR3 DNA follows: TGCAGCGTTGAGGCCGGACCTTACACTGAAGCTTTCTTT.

CDR3 residues: CASSSSGTSYGYTF. CDR3 nucleotides: TGTGCCAGCTCATCATCCGGGACTTCCTATGGCTACACCTTC. The chain recombines TRBV18 with TRBJ1-2; maybe TRBD1 (5 bases). The CDR3 contains 14 residues. V lost 5 bases and J 4 bases, leaving 14 bases between the germline ends. CDR1 and CDR2 from the germline V gene are KGHSH and LQKENI.

This clone appeared a single time. This chain joins TRBV19 and TRBJ1-1; TRBD1 matches at 7 bases. Germline CDR1 and CDR2: LNHDA and SQIVND (reference sequence). Trimming cost V 2 bases and J 5 bases; bases outside gene matches: 5. The CDR3 loop spans 14 amino acids. This CDR3 reads CASSIRGRGTEAFF. In DNA form, the CDR3 reads TGTGCCAGTAGTATAAGGGGGCGCGGGACTGAAGCTTTCTTT.

J is TRBJ1-2 and V is TRBV15, with D tentatively TRBD1 (5 bases). V gave up 0 bases and J gave up 8 bases, with 28 bases separating them. Per germline, CDR1 LNHNV and CDR2 YYDKDF (reference sequence). The CDR3 totals 19 residues. For the CDR3, the DNA is TGTGCCACCAGCAGAGATCAAGGAGGAGAGGGACTGAAATCTGGCGGCTACACCTTC. It translates to CATSRDQGGEGLKSGGYTF.

The genes are TRBV10-3 and TRBJ2-7, with D possibly TRBD2 on 5 matching bases. CDR1 is ENHRY and CDR2 is SYGVKD in the germline V gene. This CDR3 has 16 residues. Trimming stripped 3 bases from V and 0 bases from J, with 15 bases between. The chain's CDR3 is CAISESLVISSYEQYF. CDR3 DNA sequence: TGTGCCATCAGTGAATCACTAGTTATCTCCTCCTACGAGCAGTACTTC.

This chain uses TRBV27 with TRBJ1-1, with D maybe TRBD1 (6 bases). Germline V lookup: CDR1 MNHEY, CDR2 SMNVEV (reference sequence). V dropped 2 bases and J dropped 5 bases, with 9 bases sitting between them. CDR3 length equals 13 residues. The CDR3 bases are TGTGCCAGCAGTTTACAGGGGCTGACTGAAGCTTTCTTT. Its translation: CASSLQGLTEAFF.